These T cell receptor beta chains were read from a single sample in a study of T cell changes during pregnancy in multiple sclerosis. TCRdb's table, derived via immunoSEQ multiplex PCR, lists solely in-frame clones and lacks some. The table has some 66,000 clones, 91% seen once; the top ten hold about 5.8%. The sample in question was CD8+ T cells from peripheral blood mononuclear cells, obtained before pregnancy. The receptors come from a female donor with multiple sclerosis, enrolled in a pregnancy study. Each CDR3 is given with its conserved first and last residue. A D gene is named only where the DNA matches it firmly. Not all rows give a size; the values are once, few, many and, for expanded clones, a class.

clone size: few
J gene: TRBJ1-1
D gene: TRBD1
V gene: TRBV4-2
CDR3 protein: CASSQAGQITEAFF
CDR3 DNA: TGTGCCAGCAGCCAAGCGGGACAGATCACTGAAGCTTTCTTT

clone size: .
J gene: TRBJ2-7
D gene: .
V gene: TRBV27
CDR3 protein: CASSLGQGLSEQYF
CDR3 DNA: TGTGCCAGCAGTTTAGGTCAGGGATTAAGCGAGCAGTACTTC

clone size: .
J gene: TRBJ1-4
D gene: .
V gene: TRBV13
CDR3 protein: CASSLTDSELFF
CDR3 DNA: TGTGCCAGCAGCTTAACGGACTCCGAACTGTTTTTT

clone size: .
J gene: TRBJ2-2
D gene: .
V gene: TRBV13
CDR3 protein: CASQGITGELFF
CDR3 DNA: TGTGCCAGCCAGGGAATCACCGGGGAGCTGTTTTTT

clone size: .
J gene: TRBJ2-7
D gene: .
V gene: TRBV18
CDR3 protein: CASSPGGGRRLSYEQYF
CDR3 DNA: TGTGCCAGCTCACCTGGGGGAGGCCGGCGCCTTTCCTACGAGCAGTACTTC

clone size: .
J gene: TRBJ2-3
D gene: TRBD2
V gene: TRBV13
CDR3 protein: CASSSRGGSTDTQYF
CDR3 DNA: TGTGCCAGCAGCTCGCGGGGAGGGAGCACAGATACGCAGTATTTT

clone size: .
J gene: TRBJ1-3
D gene: .
V gene: TRBV2
CDR3 protein: CASSGGGVTVGSGNTIYF
CDR3 DNA: TGTGCCAGCAGTGGCGGCGGAGTGACGGTTGGCTCTGGAAACACCATATATTTT

clone size: .
J gene: TRBJ2-7
D gene: .
V gene: TRBV27
CDR3 protein: CASTPRQGTYEQYF
CDR3 DNA: TGTGCCAGCACCCCAAGGCAGGGTACCTACGAGCAGTACTTC

clone size: .
J gene: TRBJ2-7
D gene: .
V gene: TRBV29-1
CDR3 protein: CSVRVATYEQYF
CDR3 DNA: TGCAGCGTTCGGGTAGCTACCTACGAGCAGTACTTC

clone size: .
J gene: TRBJ2-7
D gene: .
V gene: TRBV7-9
CDR3 protein: CASTYGEVGSYEQYF
CDR3 DNA: TGTGCCAGCACTTACGGGGAGGTCGGCTCCTACGAGCAGTACTTC

clone size: .
J gene: TRBJ2-3
D gene: .
V gene: TRBV7-6
CDR3 protein: CASSLEAVGSDTQYF
CDR3 DNA: TGTGCCAGCAGCTTAGAGGCGGTTGGTTCAGATACGCAGTATTTT

clone size: .
J gene: TRBJ1-2
D gene: TRBD1
V gene: TRBV6-6
CDR3 protein: CASRLRGFGYGYTF
CDR3 DNA: TGTGCCAGCAGACTCAGGGGGTTTGGCTATGGCTACACCTTC

clone size: .
J gene: TRBJ2-7
D gene: .
V gene: TRBV27
CDR3 protein: CASSLRQASYEQYF
CDR3 DNA: TGTGCCAGCAGTTTAAGACAGGCTTCCTACGAGCAGTACTTC

clone size: .
J gene: TRBJ2-7
D gene: .
V gene: TRBV13
CDR3 protein: CASSPGQIYYEQYF
CDR3 DNA: TGTGCCAGCAGCCCCGGACAGATCTACTACGAGCAGTACTTC

clone size: .
J gene: TRBJ2-7
D gene: TRBD1
V gene: TRBV19
CDR3 protein: CASSPGQSPWYEQYF
CDR3 DNA: TGTGCCAGTAGTCCGGGACAGTCTCCTTGGTACGAGCAGTACTTC

clone size: .
J gene: TRBJ2-7
D gene: TRBD1
V gene: TRBV27
CDR3 protein: CASSLQGAYEQYF
CDR3 DNA: TGTGCCAGCAGTTTACAGGGGGCCTACGAGCAGTACTTC

clone size: .
J gene: TRBJ2-7
D gene: TRBD2
V gene: TRBV6-1
CDR3 protein: CASSQRGGRYEQYF
CDR3 DNA: TGTGCCAGCAGCCAGCGGGGGGGCCGGTACGAGCAGTACTTC

clone size: .
J gene: TRBJ1-4
D gene: .
V gene: TRBV5-1
CDR3 protein: CASSLAPESTNEKLFF
CDR3 DNA: TGCGCCAGCAGCTTGGCTCCGGAGTCAACTAATGAAAAACTGTTTTTT

clone size: .
J gene: TRBJ2-3
D gene: TRBD2
V gene: TRBV13
CDR3 protein: CASSFGPSGGSTDTQYF
CDR3 DNA: TGTGCCAGCAGCTTTGGGCCTAGCGGGGGGAGCACAGATACGCAGTATTTT

clone size: .
J gene: TRBJ1-4
D gene: TRBD1
V gene: TRBV2
CDR3 protein: CASIRLTGDYEKLFF
CDR3 DNA: TGTGCCAGCATCAGATTGACAGGGGACTATGAAAAACTGTTTTTT

clone size: .
J gene: TRBJ2-1
D gene: .
V gene: TRBV25-1
CDR3 protein: CASSETDYNEQFF
CDR3 DNA: TGTGCCAGCAGCGAGACAGACTACAATGAGCAGTTCTTC

clone size: .
J gene: TRBJ1-3
D gene: .
V gene: TRBV11-2
CDR3 protein: CASSLDLSGNTIYF
CDR3 DNA: TGTGCCAGCAGCTTAGATCTCTCTGGAAACACCATATATTTT

clone size: .
J gene: TRBJ1-5
D gene: TRBD1
V gene: TRBV2
CDR3 protein: CASSRNPLGTALNQPQHF
CDR3 DNA: TGTGCCAGCAGCCGAAATCCCCTTGGGACAGCCCTCAATCAGCCCCAGCATTTT

clone size: once
J gene: TRBJ2-4
D gene: TRBD1
V gene: TRBV7-3
CDR3 protein: CASSDRQGDIQYF
CDR3 DNA: TGTGCCAGCAGCGACCGACAGGGGGACATTCAGTACTTC

clone size: .
J gene: TRBJ2-3
D gene: TRBD2
V gene: TRBV7-9
CDR3 protein: CASSPTSGGHTDTQYF
CDR3 DNA: TGTGCCAGCAGCCCAACTAGCGGGGGGCACACAGATACGCAGTATTTT

clone size: .
J gene: TRBJ2-1
D gene: .
V gene: TRBV20-1
CDR3 protein: CSATDNNEQFF
CDR3 DNA: TGCAGTGCTACCGACAACAATGAGCAGTTCTTC

clone size: .
J gene: TRBJ2-3
D gene: TRBD1
V gene: TRBV16
CDR3 protein: CASSQGQVVTDTQYF
CDR3 DNA: TGTGCCAGCAGCCAAGGACAGGTTGTAACAGATACGCAGTATTTT

clone size: .
J gene: TRBJ2-2
D gene: .
V gene: TRBV9
CDR3 protein: CASSEGGGTAHTGELFF
CDR3 DNA: TGTGCCAGCAGCGAAGGTGGGGGGACAGCCCACACCGGGGAGCTGTTTTTT

clone size: .
J gene: TRBJ2-2
D gene: .
V gene: TRBV7-2
CDR3 protein: CASSLVLGTGELFF
CDR3 DNA: TGTGCCAGCAGCTTGGTCCTCGGGACCGGGGAGCTGTTTTTT